This T cell receptor beta chain was found in a study of T cell therapy after organ transplantation. On this clone itself: Its antigen is not known.

Stated time point: 20-29 weeks after completion of therapy. The repertoire was sequenced with immunoSEQ multiplex PCR; TCRdb's copy has only in-frame clones and lacks some. The sample carries around 15,000 clones, 85% recorded once. V was clipped by 2 bases and J by 3 bases; unmatched bases: 5. Germline V gene lookup returns CDR1 SNHLY and CDR2 FYNNEI. The CDR3 has 16 residues. The clonotype originates from a human patient who had received a solid organ transplant and had CMV disease. Some of the T cells might come from the graft donor. This chain joins TRBV2 and TRBJ2-7; 12 nucleotides agree with TRBD2. The sequenced sample was CD8+ T cells from blood, obtained after autologous CMV-specific T cell therapy. CDR3 protein: CASSETTSGRNYEQYF. For the CDR3, the DNA is TGTGCCAGCAGTGAAACTACTAGCGGGAGGAACTACGAGCAGTACTTC.